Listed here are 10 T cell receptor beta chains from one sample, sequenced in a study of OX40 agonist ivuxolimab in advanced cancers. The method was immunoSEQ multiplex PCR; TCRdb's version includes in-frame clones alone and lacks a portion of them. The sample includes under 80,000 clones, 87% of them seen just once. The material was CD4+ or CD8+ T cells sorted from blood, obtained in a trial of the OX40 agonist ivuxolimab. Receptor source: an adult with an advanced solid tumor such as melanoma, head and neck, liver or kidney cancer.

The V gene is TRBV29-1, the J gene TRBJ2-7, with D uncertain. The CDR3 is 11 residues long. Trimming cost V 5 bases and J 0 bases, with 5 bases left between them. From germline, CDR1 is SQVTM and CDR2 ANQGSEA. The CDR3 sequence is CSVLSSYEQYF. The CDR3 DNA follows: TGCAGCGTTTTGAGCTCCTACGAGCAGTACTTC.

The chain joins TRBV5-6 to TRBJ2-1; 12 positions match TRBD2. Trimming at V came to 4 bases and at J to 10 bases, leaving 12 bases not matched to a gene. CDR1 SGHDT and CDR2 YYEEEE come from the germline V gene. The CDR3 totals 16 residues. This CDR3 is CASSLASGRVVYEQFF. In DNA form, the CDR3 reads TGTGCCAGCAGCCTGGCTAGCGGGAGGGTCGTGTACGAGCAGTTCTTC.

The CDR3 DNA follows: TGTGCCAGCAGCCCCGGAGCGGGGGGGCCGAAAGATACGCAGTATTTT. It encodes CASSPGAGGPKDTQYF. The chain is built from TRBV13 and TRBJ2-3; 10 nucleotides align to TRBD2. CDR3 length: 16 amino acids. In germline, CDR1 is PRHDT, CDR2 FYEKMQ (reference sequence). The junction had 10 bases not matched to a gene; V was cut back by 5 bases and J by 5 bases.

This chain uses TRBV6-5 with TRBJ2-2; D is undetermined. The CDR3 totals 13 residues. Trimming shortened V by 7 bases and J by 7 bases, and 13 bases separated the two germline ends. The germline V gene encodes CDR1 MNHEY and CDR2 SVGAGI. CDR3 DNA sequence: TGTGCCAGCACCCACCCGGTGAACGGGGAGCTGTTTTTT. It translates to CASTHPVNGELFF.

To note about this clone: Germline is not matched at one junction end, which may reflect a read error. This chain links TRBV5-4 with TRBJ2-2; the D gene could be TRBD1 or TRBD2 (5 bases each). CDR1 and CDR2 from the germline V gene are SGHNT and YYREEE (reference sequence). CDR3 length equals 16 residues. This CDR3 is CASSDAGTANTGELFF. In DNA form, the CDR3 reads TGCGCCAGCAGCGACGCCGGGACGGCGAACACCGGGGAGCTGTTTTTT.

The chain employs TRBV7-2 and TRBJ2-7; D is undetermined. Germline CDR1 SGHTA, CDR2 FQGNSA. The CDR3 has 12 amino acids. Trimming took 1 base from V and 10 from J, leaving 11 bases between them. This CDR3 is CASSLDTDRQYF. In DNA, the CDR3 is TGTGCCAGCAGCTTAGATACGGACCGACAGTACTTC.

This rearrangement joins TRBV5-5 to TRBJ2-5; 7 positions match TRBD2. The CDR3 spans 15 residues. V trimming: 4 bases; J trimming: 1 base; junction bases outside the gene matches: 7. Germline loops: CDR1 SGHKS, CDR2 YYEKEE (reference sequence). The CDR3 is CASSLGVAGQETQYF. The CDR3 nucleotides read TGTGCCAGCAGCCTGGGAGTAGCGGGCCAAGAGACCCAGTACTTC.

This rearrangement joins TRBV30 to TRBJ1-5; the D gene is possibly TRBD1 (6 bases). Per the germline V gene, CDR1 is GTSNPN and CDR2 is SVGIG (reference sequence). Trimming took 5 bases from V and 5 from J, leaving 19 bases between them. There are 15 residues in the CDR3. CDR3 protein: CAWSLRTGQDQPQHF. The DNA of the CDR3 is TGTGCCTGGTCCCTCCGCACAGGGCAGGATCAGCCCCAGCATTTT.

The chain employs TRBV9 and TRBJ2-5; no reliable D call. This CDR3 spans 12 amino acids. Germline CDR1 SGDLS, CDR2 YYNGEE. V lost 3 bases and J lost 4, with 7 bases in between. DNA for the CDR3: TGTGCCAGCAGCGCCCGAGGAGAGACCCAGTACTTC. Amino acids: CASSARGETQYF.

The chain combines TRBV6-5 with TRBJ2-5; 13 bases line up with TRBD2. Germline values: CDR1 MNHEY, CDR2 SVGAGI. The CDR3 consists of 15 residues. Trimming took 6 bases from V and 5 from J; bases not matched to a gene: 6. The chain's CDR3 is CASSPGLAGSETQYF. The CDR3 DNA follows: TGTGCCAGCAGCCCGGGACTAGCGGGATCGGAGACCCAGTACTTC.